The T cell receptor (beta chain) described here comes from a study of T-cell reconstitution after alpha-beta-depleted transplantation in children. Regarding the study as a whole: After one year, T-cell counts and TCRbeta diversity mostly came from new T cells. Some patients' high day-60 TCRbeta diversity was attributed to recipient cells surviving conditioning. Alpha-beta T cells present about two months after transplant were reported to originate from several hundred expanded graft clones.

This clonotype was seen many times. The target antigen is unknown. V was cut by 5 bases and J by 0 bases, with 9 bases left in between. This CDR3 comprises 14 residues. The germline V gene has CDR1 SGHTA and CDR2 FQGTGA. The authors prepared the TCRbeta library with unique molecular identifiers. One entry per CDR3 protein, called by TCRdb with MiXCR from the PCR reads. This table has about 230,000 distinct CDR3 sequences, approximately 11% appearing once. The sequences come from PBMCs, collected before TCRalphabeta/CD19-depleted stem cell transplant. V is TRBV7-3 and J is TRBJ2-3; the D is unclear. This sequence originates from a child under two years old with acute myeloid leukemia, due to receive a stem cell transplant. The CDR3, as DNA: TGTGCCAGCAGCAAAGATGGGAGCACAGATACGCAGTATTTT. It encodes CASSKDGSTDTQYF.